These 5 T cell receptor beta chains originate from one sample sequenced in a study of cytomegalovirus exposure and HLA in healthy donors (dated by TCRdb to 2016 to 2017). The method behind the library was the immunoSEQ multiplex PCR assay. The multiplex PCR relied on a mix of 60 forward primers for TCR Vbeta segments and 13 reverse primers for TCR Jbeta segments. Drawn from immuneACCESS, this table holds only the in-frame rearrangements with V and J called that TCRdb kept. Clones are partly lost; checked studies trace under half to an unresolved V gene and leave the rest unexplained. The sample has 270,000 or so clones on record, about nine tenths of them singletons. The ten largest make up roughly 4% of the sample. Sequenced: PBMCs. These receptors came from a man between 35 and 55 years old in good health and CMV-seropositive.

The V gene is TRBV5-1, the J gene TRBJ1-2; the D gene is possibly TRBD1 (6 bases). CDR1 and CDR2 from the germline V gene are SGHRS and YFSETQ. The CDR3 spans 15 residues. Between the trimmed V and J ends, which lost 2 bases and 2 bases, there was a span of 13 bases. The CDR3 DNA is TGCGCCAGCAGCTTACCCCGGGGGGCCAACTATGGCTACACCTTC. It yields the protein CASSLPRGANYGYTF.

The chain carries TRBV7-3 and TRBJ2-1; 10 bases are shared with TRBD2. With 4 bases clipped from V and 2 bases from J, the junction kept 2 bases outside the gene matches. In germline, CDR1 is SGHTA, CDR2 FQGTGA. The CDR3 sequence is 15 residues long. The CDR3 region has the DNA TGTGCCAGCAGCTGGCTAGCGGGAGCCTACAATGAGCAGTTCTTC. It codes for CASSWLAGAYNEQFF.

The chain uses TRBV28 and TRBJ2-7, with TRBD2 matching 10 bases. The CDR3 length is 17 residues. V shed 6 bases, J shed 4 bases, and the junction held 15 bases outside the gene matches. Germline assignment: CDR1 MDHEN and CDR2 SYDVKM. DNA of the CDR3: TGTGCCAGCAGGTCCGTTTCTTGGCTAGCGGGAGTTTACGAGCAGTACTTC. Translation gives CASRSVSWLAGVYEQYF. Full variable domain (rest looked up from reference TRBV28 and TRBJ2-7): DVKVTQSSRYLVKRTGEKVFLECVQDMDHENMFWYRQDPGLGLRLIYFSYDVKMKEKGDIPEGYSVSREKKERFSLILESASTNQTSMYLCASRSVSWLAGVYEQYFGPGTRLTVT.

The chain combines TRBV7-3 with TRBJ1-6; a weak D match, TRBD1 (5 bases). V lost 2 bases, J lost 6 bases, and 8 bases lay in between. From germline, CDR1 is SGHTA and CDR2 FQGTGA. The CDR3 spans 14 residues. The DNA of the CDR3 is TGTGCCAGCAGCTTACAGGGAACTAATTCACCCCTCCACTTT. It translates to CASSLQGTNSPLHF. The whole variable domain, remainder taken from reference TRBV7-3 and TRBJ1-6, is GAGVSQTPSNKVTEKGKYVELRCDPISGHTALYWYRQSLGQGPEFLIYFQGTGAADDSGLPNDRFFAVRPEGSVSTLKIQRTERGDSAVYLCASSLQGTNSPLHFGNGTRLTVT.

The chain combines TRBV27 with TRBJ2-7, with D possibly being TRBD2 (6 bases). The CDR3 is 12 amino acids. CDR1 is MNHEY and CDR2 is SMNVEV in the germline V gene (reference sequence). The V and J ends lost 5 bases and 7 bases respectively, with 12 bases between them. This chain's CDR3 is CASSGGTGEQYF. DNA for the CDR3: TGTGCCAGCAGTGGGGGGACGGGGGAGCAGTACTTC.